This T cell receptor (beta chain) was identified in a study of shared clonotypes between healthy human individuals. Germline loops: CDR1 SGDLS, CDR2 YYNGEE. With 4 bases removed from V and 0 bases from J, the gap between germline ends came to 8 bases. CDR3 length: 13 amino acids. The protocol was immunoSEQ multiplex PCR, while the TCRdb copy is restricted to in-frame clones and leaves out a portion. This sample yields some 1.1 million clones, of which 70% to 85% are seen a single time; almost 0.9% belongs to the top ten. The sequence was collected from a man between 18 and 35 years old in good health. Some clones in this sample may be carry-over from other donors' samples. The V gene is TRBV9, the J gene TRBJ2-7, with a weak D call TRBD1 (5 bases). The sequencing input was memory CD4+ T cells from PBMCs. Specified subset: CD45RA-negative fraction. The DNA of the CDR3 is TGTGCCAGCAGCCAGACAGACTCCTACGAGCAGTACTTC. Amino acids: CASSQTDSYEQYF.